These 27 T cell receptor beta chains were all obtained from the same sample, sequenced in a study of blood T cell repertoires in COVID-19. Some clones are missing from TCRdb's copy, which holds only in-frame ones; the method was immunoSEQ multiplex PCR. The sample has about 240,000 clones, around 90% seen once; the top ten hold roughly 7.8%. The sequencing sample was made of peripheral blood. Source of these receptors: a man in his fifties or sixties who had recovered from COVID-19.

The table lists this clone with a count of one. The chain joins TRBV9 to TRBJ2-3; 9 bases line up with TRBD2. The germline gives CDR1 SGDLS, CDR2 YYNGEE. The CDR3 sequence is 18 residues long. V lost 2 bases, J lost 3 bases, and 13 bases stayed unmatched. CDR3 amino acids: CASSVGIQRGARTDTQYF. CDR3 in DNA: TGTGCCAGCAGCGTGGGGATCCAGCGGGGGGCCAGAACAGATACGCAGTATTTT.

V and J are TRBV18 and TRBJ2-7; maybe TRBD1 (5 bases). Between the trimmed V and J ends, which lost 0 bases and 6 bases, there was a span of 12 bases. CDR1 and CDR2 (germline): KGHSH, LQKENI. This CDR3 is 14 amino acids long. In nucleotides, the CDR3 is TGTGCCAGCTCACCACCGGACACTAAGATCGAGCAGTACTTC. It is translated as CASSPPDTKIEQYF.

The chain recombines TRBV6-5 with TRBJ2-2; TRBD1 might be the D (6 bases). V was shortened by 0 bases and J by 2 bases, with 10 bases between the two germline ends. CDR3 length: 16 residues. Germline loops: CDR1 MNHEY, CDR2 SVGAGI. CDR3 amino acids: CASSYSGTYNTGELFF. CDR3 coding DNA: TGTGCCAGCAGTTACTCAGGGACATACAACACCGGGGAGCTGTTTTTT.

The rearrangement links TRBV30 to TRBJ1-6; 8 bases align to TRBD1. The CDR3 runs to 13 residues. Germline lookup yields CDR1 GTSNPN and CDR2 SVGIG (reference sequence). Losses at the gene ends were 1 base for V and 8 bases for J; bases not matched to a gene: 1. The chain's CDR3 is CAWSGQGYSPLHF. The CDR3 DNA reads as TGTGCCTGGAGTGGACAGGGGTATTCACCCCTCCACTTT. Full variable domain (missing parts from reference TRBV30 and TRBJ1-6): SQTIHQWPATLVQPVGSPLSLECTVEGTSNPNLYWYRQAAGRGLQLLFYSVGIGQISSEVPQNLSASRPQDRQFILSSKKLLLSDSGFYLCAWSGQGYSPLHFGNGTRLTVT.

This sequence joins TRBV5-1 and TRBJ2-1; 7 bases are a match to TRBD1. The V gene end was trimmed by 0 bases and the J gene end by 0 bases; junction bases not matched to a gene: 6. Germline-derived CDR1 and CDR2 are SGHRS and YFSETQ. The length of the CDR3 is 17 residues. CDR3 sequence reads: CASSLVGTVSSYNEQFF. CDR3 DNA sequence: TGCGCCAGCAGCTTGGTAGGGACAGTGAGCTCCTACAATGAGCAGTTCTTC.

The chain combines TRBV30 with TRBJ1-2, with D maybe TRBD1 (6 bases). Looked up from germline, CDR1 is GTSNPN and CDR2 is SVGIG (reference sequence). Trimming removed 2 bases at V and 2 bases at J, with 12 bases between. The CDR3 totals 14 residues. The CDR3 DNA sequence: TGTGCCTGGAGTCACAGCGACAGGAACTATGGCTACACCTTC. This translates into CAWSHSDRNYGYTF. The whole variable domain, filled in from reference TRBV30 and TRBJ1-2, reads SQTIHQWPATLVQPVGSPLSLECTVEGTSNPNLYWYRQAAGRGLQLLFYSVGIGQISSEVPQNLSASRPQDRQFILSSKKLLLSDSGFYLCAWSHSDRNYGYTFGSGTRLTVV.

The chain employs TRBV28 and TRBJ2-1; 7 bases are shared with TRBD2. Per germline, CDR1 MDHEN and CDR2 SYDVKM. The CDR3 contains 12 residues. V lost 8 bases to trimming and J lost 8 bases; unmatched junction nucleotides: 6. The CDR3 DNA follows: TGTGCCAGCCAAACTAGCGTCGATGAGCAGTTCTTC. Protein sequence: CASQTSVDEQFF.

The J gene is TRBJ1-1, the V gene TRBV7-9; 7 bases map to TRBD1. V gave up 3 bases and J gave up 1 base; unmatched junction bases: 5. The CDR3 sequence is 15 residues long. Per germline, CDR1 SEHNR and CDR2 FQNEAQ (reference sequence). The DNA for the CDR3 is TGTGCCAGCAGCTTCCGACAGGGTAGGAACACTGAAGCTTTCTTT. This gives the protein CASSFRQGRNTEAFF.

The J gene is TRBJ2-7, the V gene TRBV30, with a possible D match to TRBD1 (6 bases). The CDR3 extends over 14 amino acids. The V gene lost 3 bases and the J gene lost 0 bases, with 12 bases spanning the gap. Germline V lookup: CDR1 GTSNPN, CDR2 SVGIG (reference sequence). The CDR3 is CAWSRGGSSYEQYV. CDR3 nucleotides: TGTGCCTGGAGCCGAGGGGGAAGCTCCTACGAGCAGTACGTC.

The chain carries TRBV6-5 and TRBJ2-3; D may be TRBD2 (7 bases). The CDR3 loop spans 15 amino acids. V lost 6 bases, J lost 2 bases, and 15 bases lay in between. From germline, CDR1 is MNHEY and CDR2 SVGAGI. Written as DNA, the CDR3 is TGTGCCAGCAGAGGAAAGGGGGGGAACACAGATACGCAGTATTTT. Protein: CASRGKGGNTDTQYF.

This rearrangement joins TRBV5-1 to TRBJ1-2; 7 bases are a match to TRBD1. The CDR3 consists of 15 residues. The trim removed 3 bases at V and 2 bases at J, leaving 7 bases unmatched. CDR1 and CDR2 from the germline V gene are SGHRS and YFSETQ. The CDR3 DNA reads as TGCGCCAGCAGCTCATTGGGACAGACAAACTATGGCTACACCTTC. Its protein is CASSSLGQTNYGYTF.

The genes are TRBV5-1 and TRBJ1-5, with TRBD1 identical over 9 bases. CDR3 size: 17 residues. V shed 4 bases and J 7 bases; nucleotides not matched to a gene: 15. The germline CDR1 and CDR2 sequences are SGHRS and YFSETQ. CDR3 in DNA: TGCGCCAGCAGCCCAACCATCGTGGACAGGGGCAGACAGCCCCAGCATTTT. Its translation: CASSPTIVDRGRQPQHF.

J is TRBJ2-1 and V is TRBV5-1; D remains unclear. The CDR3 consists of 14 residues. Germline V gene sequence: CDR1 SGHRS, CDR2 YFSETQ. V was pared by 0 bases and J by 3 bases, with 7 bases between. The CDR3, as DNA: TGCGCCAGCAGCTTGGACCGGTTCTACAATGAGCAGTTCTTC. Translating it yields CASSLDRFYNEQFF. The full variable domain, in which reference TRBV5-1 and TRBJ2-1 provide the parts outside the CDR3, is KAGVTQTPRYLIKTRGQQVTLSCSPISGHRSVSWYQQTPGQGLQFLFEYFSETQRNKGNFPGRFSGRQFSNSRSEMNVSTLELGDSALYLCASSLDRFYNEQFFGPGTRLTVL.

The V and J genes are TRBV29-1 and TRBJ1-2, with no clear D. This CDR3 contains 12 residues. Trimming took 0 bases from V and 7 from J, leaving 9 bases between them. Germline lookup yields CDR1 SQVTM and CDR2 ANQGSEA. The CDR3 reads CSVEDRGLGYTF. DNA for the CDR3: TGCAGCGTTGAAGATCGCGGGCTTGGCTACACCTTC.

V gene TRBV24-1 combines with J gene TRBJ2-1; TRBD1 aligns across 7 bases. The CDR3 has 13 residues. CDR1 is KGHDR, CDR2 SFDVKD, per germline. The J segment lost 9 bases and the V segment lost 6 bases, leaving 7 bases of the junction unmatched. Here the CDR3 DNA reads TGTGCCACCAGTCCCCAGGGGGTGGGTGAGCAGTTCTTC. It specifies CATSPQGVGEQFF.

The rearrangement uses TRBV5-1 and TRBJ1-6; D unclear. V dropped 2 bases and J dropped 0 bases, with 6 bases sitting between them. Per the germline V gene, CDR1 is SGHRS and CDR2 is YFSETQ. This CDR3 contains 15 residues. The CDR3 DNA sequence: TGCGCCAGCAGCTTCGGGAGCTCCTATAATTCACCCCTCCACTTT. Translating it yields CASSFGSSYNSPLHF.

The J gene is TRBJ1-6, the V gene TRBV6-1; maybe TRBD1 (5 bases). Germline CDR1 MNHNS, CDR2 SASEGT. This CDR3 has 14 residues. The V gene lost 1 base and the J gene lost 11 bases, with 12 bases spanning the gap. In DNA, the CDR3 is TGTGCCAGCAGTGAAGTGCGGGGGAGGGCACCCCTCCACTTT. Protein: CASSEVRGRAPLHF.

This clone has ten or more counts. The gene calls are TRBV6-6 and TRBJ2-1, with 9 bases identical to TRBD1. CDR3 length equals 17 residues. J lost 1 base, V lost 5 bases, and 9 bases had no gene match. Germline V CDR1 and CDR2: MNHNY, SVGAGI (reference sequence). The CDR3 sequence is CASSRPSGQGSYNEQFF. The CDR3 DNA follows: TGTGCCAGCAGTCGTCCCTCGGGACAGGGTTCCTACAATGAGCAGTTCTTC.

The rearrangement joins TRBV6-5 to TRBJ2-2; 7 positions agree with TRBD1. This CDR3 spans 14 amino acids. Germline CDR1 is MNHEY and CDR2 is SVGAGI. V trimming: 6 bases; J trimming: 7 bases; junction bases outside the gene matches: 8. CDR3 amino acids: CASRLTGVVGELFF. Written as DNA, the CDR3 is TGTGCCAGCAGACTTACAGGGGTGGTCGGGGAGCTGTTTTTT.

This chain uses TRBV6-4 with TRBJ2-7; 7 nucleotides match TRBD1. Germline V gene lookup returns CDR1 MRHNA and CDR2 SNTAGT. This CDR3 comprises 15 residues. V gave up 2 bases and J gave up 7 bases; unmatched junction bases: 11. In DNA, the CDR3 is TGTGCCAGCAGTGACCGGGGCGAGACAGGGAGAGAGCAGTACGTC. It encodes CASSDRGETGREQYV.

V is TRBV10-3 and J is TRBJ2-1; TRBD1 is a possible D gene (6 bases). The V end lost 7 bases, the J end lost 4 bases, and 11 bases lay between the germline ends. This CDR3 comprises 13 residues. CDR1 and CDR2 from the germline V gene are ENHRY and SYGVKD. In DNA form, the CDR3 reads TGTGCCATCACCCGGGACAAGTACAATGAGCAGTTCTTC. This translates into CAITRDKYNEQFF.

Turning to this clone: This sample includes further DNA sequences coding for the same CDR3. The J gene is TRBJ1-4, the V gene TRBV5-1; TRBD1 matches 10 bases. CDR1 and CDR2 from the germline V gene are SGHRS and YFSETQ. J was trimmed by 8 bases and V by 2 bases; bases with no gene match: 3. The CDR3 is 14 residues long. The CDR3: CASSFGQGGEKLFF. The CDR3 DNA reads TGCGCCAGCAGCTTTGGACAGGGGGGAGAAAAACTGTTTTTT.

This clone was detected only once. V and J are TRBV19 and TRBJ1-1; D call uncertain. The germline V gene has CDR1 LNHDA and CDR2 SQIVND (reference sequence). The CDR3 sequence is 13 residues long. V was cut by 10 bases and J by 3 bases, with 15 bases left in between. The CDR3 loop is CAIRGVWDTEAFF. Written as DNA, the CDR3 is TGTGCCATTCGCGGGGTGTGGGACACTGAAGCTTTCTTT. Drawing the rest from reference TRBV19 and TRBJ1-1, the complete variable domain is DGGITQSPKYLFRKEGQNVTLSCEQNLNHDAMYWYRQDPGQGLRLIYYSQIVNDFQKGDIAEGYSVSREKKESFPLTVTSAQKNPTAFYLCAIRGVWDTEAFFGQGTRLTVV.

This chain joins TRBV5-1 and TRBJ2-7, with D maybe TRBD1 (6 bases). From germline, CDR1 is SGHRS and CDR2 YFSETQ. Trimming shortened V by 5 bases and J by 4 bases, and 19 bases separated the two germline ends. The CDR3 length is 15 residues. In nucleotides, the CDR3 is TGCGCCAGCAGAAGACAGGTCGATTCCTCTTACGAGCAGTACTTC. Its protein product is CASRRQVDSSYEQYF.

The rearrangement uses TRBV27 and TRBJ1-6; maybe TRBD1 (6 bases). Per the germline V gene, CDR1 is MNHEY and CDR2 is SMNVEV (reference sequence). This CDR3 is built from 16 residues. The V and J ends lost 5 bases and 5 bases respectively, with 16 bases between them. The CDR3 DNA follows: TGTGCCAGCAGTCCCTTGGACAGACTTAATAATTCACCCCTCCACTTT. Its translation: CASSPLDRLNNSPLHF.

The chain joins TRBV5-1 to TRBJ2-5; 9 nucleotides align to TRBD2. Germline CDR1 is SGHRS and CDR2 is YFSETQ. This CDR3 has 15 residues. V shed 3 bases and J 5 bases; nucleotides not matched to a gene: 8. CDR3: CASSWPASGDETQYF. CDR3 coding DNA: TGCGCCAGCAGCTGGCCGGCTAGCGGGGATGAGACCCAGTACTTC. Full variable domain (remainder filled in from reference TRBV5-1 and TRBJ2-5): KAGVTQTPRYLIKTRGQQVTLSCSPISGHRSVSWYQQTPGQGLQFLFEYFSETQRNKGNFPGRFSGRQFSNSRSEMNVSTLELGDSALYLCASSWPASGDETQYFGPGTRLLVL.

The chain has TRBV6-2 or TRBV6-3 and TRBJ2-7; TRBD1 is a possible D gene (6 bases). Trimming removed 5 bases at V and 9 bases at J, with 17 bases between. This CDR3 comprises 13 residues. The V gene's germline CDR1 is MNHEY and CDR2 SVGEGT. In DNA, the CDR3 is TGTGCCAGCAGTCTATCCACAGGGCACGCGCAGTACTTC. Amino acid sequence: CASSLSTGHAQYF.